Each of the 14 T cell receptor beta chains below was sequenced from the same sample in a study of blood T cell repertoires in COVID-19. Clones were sequenced by immunoSEQ multiplex PCR, and TCRdb holds only the in-frame ones, with some missing. The sample gives tens of thousands of clones, approximately 80% of which show up once; 15% to 19% is in the top ten. Sequences were obtained from peripheral blood. Receptor source: a human donor in a cohort sampled during active COVID-19.

The V gene is TRBV5-1, the J gene TRBJ2-3; a weak D match, TRBD2 (5 bases). The V gene's germline CDR1 is SGHRS and CDR2 YFSETQ. This CDR3 region has 15 residues. V lost 2 bases and J lost 1, with 11 bases in between. CDR3 in DNA: TGCGCCAGCAGCTTAGGAGGTGGAGGCACAGATACGCAGTATTTT. This codes for CASSLGGGGTDTQYF.

This clone was seen only once. The V call is TRBV7-2, the J call TRBJ2-1; TRBD2 matches 10 bases. The CDR3 covers 14 residues. Germline values: CDR1 SGHTA, CDR2 FQGNSA. Trimming took 5 bases from V and 6 from J; bases not matched to a gene: 4. As DNA, the CDR3 is TGTGCCAGCAGCCTCCGGACTAGCGGCAATGAGCAGTTCTTC. It translates to CASSLRTSGNEQFF.

The chain couples TRBV2 to TRBJ2-5; 10 nucleotides agree with TRBD2. V lost 4 bases, J lost 5 bases, and 4 bases stayed unmatched. Germline V gene sequence: CDR1 SNHLY, CDR2 FYNNEI. CDR3 length: 14 amino acids. The CDR3 reads CASSVTAGGETQYF. The CDR3 nucleotides are TGTGCCAGCAGTGTCACAGCGGGAGGGGAGACCCAGTACTTC.

The chain recombines TRBV6-5 with TRBJ2-7, with 9 bases identical to TRBD2. This CDR3 has 13 amino acids. V was pared by 6 bases and J by 7 bases, with 7 bases of the junction left unmatched. Germline CDR1 and CDR2: MNHEY and SVGAGI. CDR3 DNA sequence: TGTGCCAGCAGAGGCGGGAGGGCCTGGGAGCAGTACTTC. Its protein product is CASRGGRAWEQYF.

This chain links TRBV19 with TRBJ2-7; 7 bases map to TRBD1. V was pared by 5 bases and J by 0 bases, with 1 base of the junction left unmatched. CDR3 length equals 13 residues. The V gene's germline CDR1 is LNHDA and CDR2 SQIVND (reference sequence). The CDR3 DNA reads TGTGCCAGTAGTTACAGGGGCTCCTACGAGCAGTACTTC. Translation: CASSYRGSYEQYF.

The CDR3 region has the DNA TGCGCCAGCAGCTTCACAGGGGGCGCGGGTGAAAAACTGTTTTTT. Protein: CASSFTGGAGEKLFF. This sequence joins TRBV5-1 and TRBJ1-4, with 9 bases that match TRBD1. V was clipped by 2 bases and J by 7 bases; unmatched bases: 6. From germline, CDR1 is SGHRS and CDR2 YFSETQ. The CDR3 spans 15 residues.

There are a few counts of this clone. In DNA form, the CDR3 reads TGTGCCAGCTCACCCATTAACACTGAAGCTTTCTTT. The encoded protein is CASSPINTEAFF. The chain links TRBV18 to TRBJ1-1; D remains ambiguous. The V gene's germline CDR1 is KGHSH and CDR2 LQKENI. CDR3 length equals 12 residues. Trimming took 3 bases from V and 2 from J, leaving 4 bases between them.

This rearrangement joins TRBV5-5 to TRBJ2-2, with TRBD1 as a possible D gene (5 bases). Trimming shortened V by 5 bases and J by 4 bases, and 9 bases separated the two germline ends. The germline V gene has CDR1 SGHKS and CDR2 YYEKEE (reference sequence). The CDR3 runs 13 residues. CDR3 residues: CASSRQLTGELFF. The CDR3 region has the DNA TGTGCCAGCAGTAGACAGCTCACCGGGGAGCTGTTTTTT.

The chain employs TRBV7-9 and TRBJ2-7; 14 bases match TRBD2. The CDR3 sequence is 16 residues long. Trimming cost V 4 bases and J 5 bases; bases outside gene matches: 7. The germline CDR1 and CDR2 sequences are SEHNR and FQNEAQ (reference sequence). CDR3 loop: CASSSALGLAGDEQYF. CDR3 coding DNA: TGTGCCAGCAGCTCCGCCCTGGGACTAGCGGGAGACGAGCAGTACTTC. Looking up the rest from reference TRBV7-9 and TRBJ2-7 gives the full variable domain: DTGVSQNPRHKITKRGQNVTFRCDPISEHNRLYWYRQTLGQGPEFLTYFQNEAQLEKSRLLSDRFSAERPKGSFSTLEIQRTEQGDSAMYLCASSSALGLAGDEQYFGPGTRLTVT.

The J gene is TRBJ1-2, the V gene TRBV5-6; D is undetermined. Per the germline V gene, CDR1 is SGHDT and CDR2 is YYEEEE. Trimming removed 4 bases at V and 4 bases at J, with 14 bases between. CDR3 length equals 14 residues. The CDR3 sequence is CASSHPPGTYGYTF. The DNA of the CDR3 is TGTGCCAGCAGCCACCCTCCGGGAACCTATGGCTACACCTTC.

The chain couples TRBV27 to TRBJ2-7; 9 positions match TRBD2. Losses at the gene ends were 7 bases for V and 6 bases for J; bases not matched to a gene: 4. Looked up from germline, CDR1 is MNHEY and CDR2 is SMNVEV (reference sequence). The CDR3 contains 12 residues. The CDR3 DNA follows: TGTGCCAGCACCAGGCGGGGGGGCGAGCAGTACTTC. It yields the protein CASTRRGGEQYF.

V is TRBV5-1 and J is TRBJ1-1; possible D gene TRBD1, 5 bases. The CDR3 runs 14 residues. Germline lookup yields CDR1 SGHRS and CDR2 YFSETQ. V shed 4 bases and J shed 0 bases, with 10 bases lying between them. This chain's CDR3 is CASSPDTMNTEAFF. The CDR3 DNA reads as TGCGCCAGCAGCCCGGACACCATGAACACTGAAGCTTTCTTT.

This sequence joins TRBV6-5 and TRBJ1-5; no clear D. This CDR3 has 14 residues. The V and J ends lost 6 bases and 3 bases respectively, with 12 bases between them. In germline, CDR1 is MNHEY, CDR2 SVGAGI. In nucleotides, the CDR3 is TGTGCCAGCAGCATGAGAGCGTACAATCAGCCCCAGCATTTT. Encoded protein: CASSMRAYNQPQHF.

This chain uses TRBV4-2 with TRBJ2-7, with a tentative D call TRBD2 (5 bases). The CDR3 consists of 15 residues. In germline, CDR1 is LGHNA, CDR2 YNFKEQ. V was cut by 0 bases and J by 4 bases, with 13 bases left in between. The CDR3 loop is CASSQDMSGYYEQYF. The CDR3 region has the DNA TGTGCCAGCAGCCAAGACATGAGCGGCTATTACGAGCAGTACTTC.